A selection of T cell receptor beta chains follows, all from one sample in a study of CD8+ T cells in alopecia areata. Generated by immunoSEQ multiplex PCR, the TCRdb table keeps only in-frame clones and is missing some. The sample records around 120,000 clones, roughly 66% being singletons. The sample taken for sequencing was CD4+ T cells sorted from blood. Source of these receptors: a human donor in good health. CDR3s include the opening cysteine and the closing phenylalanine or tryptophan. Each record gives: J gene, V gene, clone size, D gene, CDR3 DNA, CDR3 protein. D genes are given only for firm matches. Clone size is not always given. Where it is, it says once, few, many or a class for expanded clones.

>TRBJ2-5|TRBV29-1|.|TRBD1
TGCAGCGTTCCAACCATATTATACCCGGGGACAGGGGGAATAGAGGAGACCCAGTACTTC
CSVPTILYPGTGGIEETQYF
>TRBJ2-7|TRBV29-1|.|TRBD2
TGCAGCGCGTTGTATAGCGGGGGAGTATGGGAGCAGTACTTC
CSALYSGGVWEQYF
>TRBJ1-5|TRBV30|.|.
TGTGCCTGGAGTGGGGGGTCCGGGCAGCCCCAGCATTTT
CAWSGGSGQPQHF
>TRBJ1-1|TRBV19|.|TRBD1
TGTGCCAGTAGTGCCTCAGGGGGACTTGAAGCTTTCTTT
CASSASGGLEAFF
>TRBJ2-1|TRBV14|.|TRBD2
TGTGCCAGCAGCCGACACCAGAGCGGGGGCTCTTACAATGAGCAGTTCTTC
CASSRHQSGGSYNEQFF
>TRBJ1-2|TRBV4-1|.|.
TGCGCCAGCAGCCAAGAGCTCACGACAGCTAACTATGGCTACACCTTC
CASSQELTTANYGYTF
>TRBJ2-5|TRBV10-3|few|.
TGTGCCATCAGTGAGCCGGGACTTCAGCAAGAGACCCAGTACTTC
CAISEPGLQQETQYF
>TRBJ2-3|TRBV9|.|.
TGTGCCAGCAGCGTAGCTACAATGGGGCAAGCGCAGTATTTT
CASSVATMGQAQYF
>TRBJ1-1|TRBV6-5|few|.
TGTGCCTCGTCGGGGCGGTCGTCTGAAGCTTTCTTT
CASSGRSSEAFF
>TRBJ2-3|TRBV5-1|.|.
TGCGCCAGCAGCTTTCAGGGACCTAAGCATTTT
CASSFQGPKHF
>TRBJ1-2|TRBV27|.|.
TGTGCCAGCAGTCCGCGCGGGGGGCGTCGTGGCTACACCTTC
CASSPRGGRRGYTF
>TRBJ2-3|TRBV13|.|.
TGTGCCAGCAGCCCCCGGACAACGTACACAGATACGCAGTATTTT
CASSPRTTYTDTQYF
>TRBJ2-2|TRBV7-2|.|.
TGTGCCAGCAGCTCCCGAACAGTGAACACCGGGGAGCTGTTTTTT
CASSSRTVNTGELFF
>TRBJ2-5|TRBV7-2|few|.
TGTGCCAGCAGCTTAGTCGCGGAGACCCAGTACTTC
CASSLVAETQYF
>TRBJ1-6|TRBV9|few|.
TGTGCCAGCAGCGCCGGGACACCGAGCTCCTATAATTCACCCCTCCACTTT
CASSAGTPSSYNSPLHF
>TRBJ2-5|TRBV7-6|once|TRBD2
TGTGCCAGCAGCACGCGGTCGGGGGGGCAAGAGACCCAGTACTTC
CASSTRSGGQETQYF
>TRBJ2-4|TRBV25-1|.|.
TGTGCCAGCAGGGGGGTAGCCAAAAACATTCAGTACTTC
CASRGVAKNIQYF
>TRBJ1-2|TRBV30|.|TRBD1
TGTGCCTGGAGTTCCCCTGGCCCAACAGGGGGCTATGGCTACACCTTC
CAWSSPGPTGGYGYTF
>TRBJ1-5|TRBV27|.|.
TGTGCCAGCAGAGCGGGGGTCCGTAGCAATCAGCCCCAGCATTTT
CASRAGVRSNQPQHF
>TRBJ2-3|TRBV14|few|.
TGTGCCAGCAGCCTCCCGGACGGTTGGACGCAGTATTTT
CASSLPDGWTQYF
>TRBJ1-2|TRBV7-2|.|.
TGTGCCATGGGCGGCCTTAGGATGTACACCTTC
CAMGGLRMYTF
>TRBJ1-6|TRBV5-1|few|.
TGCGCCAGCAGGTTCCCGGATTCACCCCTCCACTTT
CASRFPDSPLHF